This paragraph covers one TCR beta chain sequence. Its target antigen remains unknown. Base qualities are not provided; no much larger clone lies one nucleotide away. Receptors were amplified or captured by PCR. TCRdb shows the sequencer as Illumina HiSeq 2500. TCR library preparation used molecular barcoding, with unique molecular identifiers applied to normalize quantification of the TCRbeta repertoire. Using fastp trimming at Q25 and MiXCR clonotype assembly, TCRdb reanalyzed the public sequencing data and kept in-frame beta chains. Here each entry gathers all rows of one CDR3 protein and keeps the most common genes and DNA. The sample table shows around 25,000 distinct CDR3 sequences, and roughly a sixth are seen once. The ten most abundant clones make up around 35% of the sample. V is cut back by 6 bases and J by 8 bases, with 13 bases in the junction unmatched. The germline V gene provides CDR1 ENHRY and CDR2 SYGVKD. The cysteine opens and the phenylalanine closes a CDR3 of 15 amino acids. Just the 45-base CDR3 DNA is kept, in frame starting at base 1.

This record belongs to a study of T-cell reconstitution after alpha-beta-depleted transplantation in children (dated by TCRdb to about 2016). About the full investigation: The study quantitatively tracked T-cell immune reconstitution after TCRalphabeta/CD19-depleted allogeneic hematopoietic cell transplantation in children using TCR repertoire profiling.

On the study overall, not on this receptor specifically: Over the following months the frequencies of hyperexpanded clones went down, and after one year T-cell counts and TCRbeta diversity were mostly credited to newly produced T cells. In some patients, the high TCRbeta diversity seen at day 60 was put down to recipient T cells and intrathymic progenitors that had survived conditioning. The apparently early recovery of alphabetaT-cell counts about two months after transplant reportedly depended on only several hundred rapidly expanded clones that came from non-depleted graft cells.

The time point label, read with the paper, signifies: day 60 (about 2 months) after transplantation. This specimen's treatment or condition label, interpreted: allogeneic hematopoietic cell transplantation with graft depleted of TCRalphabeta T cells and CD19 B cells. The transplant recipients were children given TCRalphabeta/CD19-depleted allogeneic hematopoietic cell grafts. This clonotype was sampled from a male patient aged 2-15 years who had a stem cell transplant for acute lymphoblastic leukemia, so the T cells may come from the graft donor. The chain uses TRBV10-3 and TRBJ2-1; the junction holds 7 bases that match TRBD1. Specimen: PBMCs, mostly from graft donor cells, collected 60 days after TCRalphabeta/CD19-depleted stem cell transplant. The nucleotides are TGTGCCATCAGGGGGGACGGACAGGTGAGGGATGAGCAGTTCTTC. The translation is CAIRGDGQVRDEQFF.